This T cell receptor (beta chain) was sequenced during a study of blood T cells in healthy people across ages. Together with a sample-barcoded 5' primer, a J-beta primer mix was included in a second PCR lasting about 7 to 11 cycles. Tagging of each cDNA molecule was performed by a template-switch adaptor with 12 random nucleotides. TCRdb reprocessed the 5' RACE reads via MiXCR and lists one record per CDR3 protein. The table has some 1,800,000 distinct CDR3 sequences, approximately 39% seen once. Extracted total RNA amounted to at least 5.5 micrograms for each sample. Of note for this clonotype: Its cognate antigen is unknown.

Study-wide points: More naive CD4+ cells and higher diversity marked long-lived donors relative to aged donors. The diversity estimates, figures obtained from one million T cells, were considered underestimates.

V lost 0 bases and J lost 2; bases outside the gene matches: 9. This CDR3 is built from 18 residues. The germline V gene has CDR1 SGHTA and CDR2 FQGNSA. The sequenced sample was blood. This TCR derives from a human donor in good health. This rearrangement joins TRBV7-2 to TRBJ2-7; 11 bases align to TRBD2. CDR3 loop: CASSLAARLAGGPYEQYF. CDR3 sequence (DNA): TGTGCCAGCAGCTTAGCGGCCAGGCTAGCGGGGGGCCCCTACGAGCAGTACTTC.